This T cell receptor (beta chain) was captured in a study of CD8 T cell repertoires and HIV-1 epitope variants. The protocol was immunoSEQ multiplex PCR, while the TCRdb copy is restricted to in-frame clones and leaves out a portion. The data show about 5,200 clones, with 55% to 75% seen just once and around 40% held by the top ten. The germline CDR1 and CDR2 sequences are LNHDA and SQIVND (reference sequence). The ends were cut back, 5 bases at V and 5 bases at J, with 19 bases in the middle. CDR3 size: 15 residues. A note on this clone: Its antigen remains unidentified.

Study-wide points: Beta chains alone show antigen proliferation, not cytokine profile or function.

Sequenced material: cultured CD8+ T cells derived from PBMCs. The chain links TRBV19 to TRBJ2-7; D may match TRBD1 or TRBD2 (5 bases each). This TCR came from a male donor with HIV. CDR3 bases: TGTGCCAGTAGTCAAGGAAGGGGCGGGCGGGACGAGCAGTACTTC. It codes for CASSQGRGGRDEQYF.